Below are 13 T cell receptor beta chains sequenced from a single sample in a study of T cell repertoires in aging, cancer and after chemotherapy. The template was genomic DNA from peripheral blood, not RNA. A mixed TRB-A/B primer pool amplified rearranged TRB by multiplex touch-down PCR. TCRdb independently ran MiXCR on the multiplex PCR reads; one entry per CDR3 protein. In the table there are about 13,000 distinct CDR3 sequences, under 35% of which are singletons. Sequencing input: blood. The receptors shown here come from a human donor with a blood cancer.

Concerning this clonotype: The conserved phenylalanine or tryptophan is not found at the CDR3 terminus, so this likely reflects a read error. This chain joins TRBV6-5 and TRBJ2-2; 8 bases fit TRBD2. The CDR3 runs 14 residues. The germline gives CDR1 MNHEY, CDR2 SVGAGI. The CDR3 protein is CTSRPRGGGRELFY. CDR3 nucleotide sequence: TGTACCAGCAGGCCCCGGGGGGGCGGCCGGGAGCTGTTTTAT.

This clonotype has more than one count but fewer than ten. The rearrangement links TRBV20-1 to TRBJ2-5; D may be TRBD1 or TRBD2 (7 bases each). V dropped 6 bases and J dropped 5 bases, with 13 bases sitting between them. The CDR3 covers 12 residues. Germline CDR1 is DFQATT and CDR2 is SNEGSKA (reference sequence). The CDR3 bases are TGCAGTGCCAGACAGGGAGGGGAGACCCAGTACTTC. It is translated as CSARQGGETQYF.

The chain links TRBV18 to TRBJ1-4; D may be TRBD1 (5 bases). V was shortened by 3 bases and J by 5 bases, with 13 bases between the two germline ends. CDR1 is KGHSH, CDR2 LQKENI, per germline. CDR3 size: 15 residues. CDR3 protein: CASSPSGTSNEKLFF. In DNA, the CDR3 is TGTGCCAGCTCACCTTCCGGGACTTCCAATGAAAAACTGTTTTTT.

The rearrangement uses TRBV5-1 and TRBJ1-1; the D gene is possibly TRBD1 (6 bases). V lost 0 bases and J 8 bases, leaving 14 bases between the germline ends. The V gene's germline CDR1 is SGHRS and CDR2 YFSETQ. The CDR3 totals 14 residues. The CDR3, as DNA: TGCGCCAGCAGCTTGGATCTGGGGGCGGAGGAAGCTTTCTTT. Its protein is CASSLDLGAEEAFF. Based on the CDR3 plus reference TRBV5-1 and TRBJ1-1, the full variable domain is KAGVTQTPRYLIKTRGQQVTLSCSPISGHRSVSWYQQTPGQGLQFLFEYFSETQRNKGNFPGRFSGRQFSNSRSEMNVSTLELGDSALYLCASSLDLGAEEAFFGQGTRLTVV.

This clonotype was counted ten times or more. This chain joins TRBV6-4 and TRBJ2-1; D is tentatively TRBD1 or TRBD2 (5 bases each). The CDR3 is 15 amino acids. The V and J ends lost 0 bases and 1 base respectively, with 7 bases between them. CDR1 is MRHNA and CDR2 is SNTAGT in the germline V gene. The CDR3 loop reads CASSDSWGSYNEQFF. The CDR3 DNA sequence: TGTGCCAGCAGTGACTCGTGGGGGTCCTACAATGAGCAGTTCTTC.

This clonotype was detected many times. The chain employs TRBV6-6 and TRBJ2-7; 7 bases line up with TRBD2. CDR3 size: 15 residues. V shed 0 bases, J shed 2 bases, and the junction held 4 bases outside the gene matches. Germline V gene data show CDR1 as MNHNY and CDR2 as SVGAGI (reference sequence). The CDR3, as DNA: TGTGCCAGCAGTTACTCGACTAGCATCGCCTACGAGCAGTACTTC. The encoded protein is CASSYSTSIAYEQYF.

This clonotype was seen a few times. J is TRBJ2-1 and V is TRBV6-6; D is unresolved. This CDR3 region has 15 residues. Germline loops: CDR1 MNHNY, CDR2 SVGAGI (reference sequence). The germline V and J ends were trimmed by 5 bases and 3 bases, with 14 bases remaining between them. The CDR3 coding sequence is TGTGCCAGCAGTCCGCCCCCCATGCACTACAATGAGCAGTTCTTC. This translates into CASSPPPMHYNEQFF.

The V and J genes are TRBV19 and TRBJ2-2, with 8 bases identical to TRBD2. J lost 2 bases, V lost 6 bases, and 11 bases had no gene match. The CDR3 length is 17 residues. Germline CDR1 is LNHDA and CDR2 is SQIVND (reference sequence). CDR3 coding DNA: TGTGCCAGTAGGGGTATCCTAGCGGGCCCAAACACCGGGGAGCTGTTTTTT. As protein: CASRGILAGPNTGELFF.

By sample share, this clonotype is medium-sized (0.01 to 0.1%). The CDR3 nucleotides read TGTGCCAGTAGTCTAGGGGAGTTGCGGGGCTACACCTTC. It encodes CASSLGELRGYTF. The V gene is TRBV19, the J gene TRBJ1-2; D perhaps matches TRBD1 (5 bases). The CDR3 consists of 13 residues. Per germline, CDR1 LNHDA and CDR2 SQIVND (reference sequence). Trimming shortened V by 5 bases and J by 8 bases, and 15 bases separated the two germline ends.

In this sample, this clonotype turned up many times. This chain joins TRBV6-5 and TRBJ1-5; no firm D call. The CDR3 spans 13 residues. Germline V lookup: CDR1 MNHEY, CDR2 SVGAGI. Trimming removed 4 bases from V and 4 bases from J, with 8 bases in between. Written as DNA, the CDR3 is TGTGCCAGCAGTTCCGTACAGAATCAGCCCCAGCATTTT. Translating gives CASSSVQNQPQHF.

This clonotype was found many times. The rearrangement uses TRBV18 and TRBJ1-4, with a possible D match to TRBD1 (6 bases). Trimming removed 2 bases from V and 11 bases from J, with 15 bases in between. This CDR3 contains 14 residues. Germline CDR1 reads KGHSH; CDR2 reads LQKENI. The CDR3 here is CASSPGTGITKLFF. The CDR3 DNA follows: TGTGCCAGCTCACCAGGCACAGGGATCACGAAACTGTTTTTT.

V is TRBV4-2 and J is TRBJ2-2; D gene uncertain. V was clipped by 0 bases and J by 5 bases, with 7 bases between them. Germline V gene data show CDR1 as LGHNA and CDR2 as YNFKEQ. The CDR3 spans 14 residues. This CDR3 reads CASSQDEETGELFF. DNA for the CDR3: TGTGCCAGCAGCCAAGATGAGGAGACCGGGGAGCTGTTTTTT.

Sample share makes this clonotype medium-sized (0.01 to 0.1%). The chain couples TRBV6-5 to TRBJ2-2; tentatively, D is TRBD1 (5 bases). Germline lookup yields CDR1 MNHEY and CDR2 SVGAGI. Deletions cut 0 bases from V and 6 bases from J, with 11 bases between. The CDR3 loop spans 15 amino acids. In nucleotides, the CDR3 is TGTGCCAGCAGTTACTCCCCGGACAAGGCCGGGGAGCTGTTTTTT. Translating it yields CASSYSPDKAGELFF.